The clone carrying this TCR beta chain has a single count. The antigen is undetermined. The data were taken from a study of cytomegalovirus exposure and HLA in healthy donors. General study points: CMV serostatus was the sole immune exposure data available. A highly shared variant cluster was judged a likely technical artifact.

PCR used 60 Vbeta primers and 13 Jbeta primers. Sequencing was performed with immunoSEQ multiplex PCR; in TCRdb, only in-frame clones are kept and a portion is missing. The sample carries around 99,000 clones, 70% to 80% recorded once. This TCR was recovered from a man aged 40-49 years in good health and CMV-seronegative. The sequencing input was PBMCs.

CDR3 DNA sequence: TGTGCCAGCAGCCCCACAGGGTCCAGCACAGATACGCAGTATTTT. It translates to CASSPTGSSTDTQYF. The chain links TRBV6-6 to TRBJ2-3, with D perhaps TRBD1 (6 bases). The CDR3 length is 15 residues. CDR1 is MNHNY and CDR2 is SVGAGI in the germline V gene (reference sequence). Trimming left V 6 bases short and J 0 bases short, with 13 bases between.